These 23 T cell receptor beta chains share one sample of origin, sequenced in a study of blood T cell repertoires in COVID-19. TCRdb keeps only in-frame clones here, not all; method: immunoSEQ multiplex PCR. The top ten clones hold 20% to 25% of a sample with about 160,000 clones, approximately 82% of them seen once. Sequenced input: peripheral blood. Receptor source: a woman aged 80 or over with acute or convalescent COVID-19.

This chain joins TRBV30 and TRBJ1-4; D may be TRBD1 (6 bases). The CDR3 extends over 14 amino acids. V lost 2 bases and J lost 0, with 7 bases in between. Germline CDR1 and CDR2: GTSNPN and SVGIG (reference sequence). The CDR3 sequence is CAWSTGTTNEKLFF. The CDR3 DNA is TGTGCCTGGAGTACAGGGACAACTAATGAAAAACTGTTTTTT.

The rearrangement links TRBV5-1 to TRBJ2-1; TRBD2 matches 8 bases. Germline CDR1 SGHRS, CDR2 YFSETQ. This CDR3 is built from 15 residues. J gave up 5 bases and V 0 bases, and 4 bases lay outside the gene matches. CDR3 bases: TGCGCCAGCAGCTTGGCCGGACTAGCCCACAATGAGCAGTTCTTC. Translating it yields CASSLAGLAHNEQFF.

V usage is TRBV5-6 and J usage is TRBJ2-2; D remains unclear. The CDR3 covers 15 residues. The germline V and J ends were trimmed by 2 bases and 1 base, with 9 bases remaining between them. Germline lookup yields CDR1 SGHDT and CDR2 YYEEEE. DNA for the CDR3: TGTGCCAGCAGCTTTAATCCCCTGAACACCGGGGAGCTGTTTTTT. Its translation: CASSFNPLNTGELFF.

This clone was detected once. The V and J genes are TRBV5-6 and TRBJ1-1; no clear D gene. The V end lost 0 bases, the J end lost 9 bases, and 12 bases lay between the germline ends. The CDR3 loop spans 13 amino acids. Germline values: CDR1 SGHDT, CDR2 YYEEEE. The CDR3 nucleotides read TGTGCCAGCAGCTTGGCACAGAACATCAAAGCTTTCTTT. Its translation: CASSLAQNIKAFF. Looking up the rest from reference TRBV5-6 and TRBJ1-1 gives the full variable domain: DAGVTQSPTHLIKTRGQQVTLRCSPKSGHDTVSWYQQALGQGPQFIFQYYEEEERQRGNFPDRFSGHQFPNYSSELNVNALLLGDSALYLCASSLAQNIKAFFGQGTRLTVV.

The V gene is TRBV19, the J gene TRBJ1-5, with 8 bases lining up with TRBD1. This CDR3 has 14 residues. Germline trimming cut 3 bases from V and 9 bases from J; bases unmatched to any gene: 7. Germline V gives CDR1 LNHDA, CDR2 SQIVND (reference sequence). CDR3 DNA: TGTGCCAGTAGTATCCCCCAGGGGGCCGGGCCCCAGCATTTT. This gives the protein CASSIPQGAGPQHF.

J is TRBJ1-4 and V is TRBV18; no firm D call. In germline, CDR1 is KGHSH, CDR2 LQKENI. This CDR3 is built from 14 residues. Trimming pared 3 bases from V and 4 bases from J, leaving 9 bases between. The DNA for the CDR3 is TGTGCCAGCTCACCGTGGGCCCTTAATGAAAAACTGTTTTTT. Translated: CASSPWALNEKLFF. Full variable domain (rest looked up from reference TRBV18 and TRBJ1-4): NAGVMQNPRHLVRRRGQEARLRCSPMKGHSHVYWYRQLPEEGLKFMVYLQKENIIDESGMPKERFSAEFPKEGPSILRIQQVVRGDSAAYFCASSPWALNEKLFFGSGTQLSVL.

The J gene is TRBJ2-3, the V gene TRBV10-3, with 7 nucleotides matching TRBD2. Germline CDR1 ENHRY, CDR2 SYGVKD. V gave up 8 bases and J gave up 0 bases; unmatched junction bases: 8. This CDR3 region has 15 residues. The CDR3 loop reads CAIGWDYASTDTQYF. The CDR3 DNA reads TGTGCCATCGGATGGGACTATGCAAGCACAGATACGCAGTATTTT.

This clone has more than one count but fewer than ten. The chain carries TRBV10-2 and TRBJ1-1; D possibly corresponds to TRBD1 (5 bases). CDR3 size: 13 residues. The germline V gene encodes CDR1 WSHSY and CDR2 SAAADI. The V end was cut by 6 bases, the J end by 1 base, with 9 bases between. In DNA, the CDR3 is TGCGCCAGCAGCTTCGGACAGAACACTGAAGCTTTCTTT. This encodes CASSFGQNTEAFF.

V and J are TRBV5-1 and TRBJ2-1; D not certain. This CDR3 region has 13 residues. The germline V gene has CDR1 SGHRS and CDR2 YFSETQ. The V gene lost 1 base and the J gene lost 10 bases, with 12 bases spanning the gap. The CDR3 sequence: CASSLRPSSEQFF. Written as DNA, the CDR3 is TGCGCCAGCAGCTTGCGTCCCAGTAGCGAGCAGTTCTTC.

The CDR3 spells CASSPRLAGGSLDTQYF. In DNA form, the CDR3 reads TGTGCCAGCAGCCCCCGACTAGCGGGAGGCTCTTTGGATACGCAGTATTTT. This sequence joins TRBV7-2 and TRBJ2-3, with 13 bases that match TRBD2. In germline, CDR1 is SGHTA, CDR2 FQGNSA. This CDR3 comprises 17 residues. Germline trimming cut 5 bases from V and 6 bases from J; bases unmatched to any gene: 11.

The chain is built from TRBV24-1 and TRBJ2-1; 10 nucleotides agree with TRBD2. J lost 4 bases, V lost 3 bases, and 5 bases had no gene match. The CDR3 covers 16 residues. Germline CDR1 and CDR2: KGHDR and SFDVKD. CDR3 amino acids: CATSDPTSGLYNEQFF. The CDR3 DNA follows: TGTGCCACCAGTGATCCGACTAGCGGGCTGTACAATGAGCAGTTCTTC.

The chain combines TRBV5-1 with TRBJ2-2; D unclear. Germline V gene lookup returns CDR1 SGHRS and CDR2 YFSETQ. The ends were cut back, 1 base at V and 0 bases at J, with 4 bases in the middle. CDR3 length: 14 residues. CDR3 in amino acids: CASSLQANTGELFF. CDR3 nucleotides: TGCGCCAGCAGCTTGCAGGCGAACACCGGGGAGCTGTTTTTT.

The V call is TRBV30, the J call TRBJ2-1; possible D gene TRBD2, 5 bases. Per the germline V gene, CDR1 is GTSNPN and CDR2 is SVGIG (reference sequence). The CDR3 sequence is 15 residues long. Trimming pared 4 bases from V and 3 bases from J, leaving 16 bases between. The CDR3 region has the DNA TGTGCCTGGAAAAATTGGCGGGTCGACTACAATGAGCAGTTCTTC. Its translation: CAWKNWRVDYNEQFF. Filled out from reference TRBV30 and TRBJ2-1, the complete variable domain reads SQTIHQWPATLVQPVGSPLSLECTVEGTSNPNLYWYRQAAGRGLQLLFYSVGIGQISSEVPQNLSASRPQDRQFILSSKKLLLSDSGFYLCAWKNWRVDYNEQFFGPGTRLTVL.

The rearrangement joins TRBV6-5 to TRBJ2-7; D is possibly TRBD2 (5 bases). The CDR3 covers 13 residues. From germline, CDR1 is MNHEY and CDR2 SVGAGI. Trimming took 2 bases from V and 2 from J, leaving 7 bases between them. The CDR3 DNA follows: TGTGCCAGCAGTTACGGGAGTCCCTACGAGCAGTACTTC. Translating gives CASSYGSPYEQYF.

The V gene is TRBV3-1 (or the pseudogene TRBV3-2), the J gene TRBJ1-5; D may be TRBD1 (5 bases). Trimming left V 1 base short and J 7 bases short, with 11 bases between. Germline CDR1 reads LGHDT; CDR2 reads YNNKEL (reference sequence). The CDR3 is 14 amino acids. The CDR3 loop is CASSQAQGGQPQHF. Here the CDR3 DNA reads TGTGCCAGCAGCCAAGCGCAGGGAGGACAGCCCCAGCATTTT.

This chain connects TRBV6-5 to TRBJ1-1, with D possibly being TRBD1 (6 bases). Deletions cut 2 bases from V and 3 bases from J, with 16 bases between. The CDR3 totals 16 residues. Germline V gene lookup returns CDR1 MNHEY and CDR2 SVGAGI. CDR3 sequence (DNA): TGTGCCAGCAGTTACCTTAGGACAGCTTTCGACACTGAAGCTTTCTTT. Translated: CASSYLRTAFDTEAFF.

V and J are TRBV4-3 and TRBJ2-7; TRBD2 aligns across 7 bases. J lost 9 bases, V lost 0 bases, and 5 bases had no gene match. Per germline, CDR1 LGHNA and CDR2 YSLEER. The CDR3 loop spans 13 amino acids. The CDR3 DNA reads TGCGCCAGCAGCCAAGATATAGGCGGGAGGCAGTACTTC. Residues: CASSQDIGGRQYF.

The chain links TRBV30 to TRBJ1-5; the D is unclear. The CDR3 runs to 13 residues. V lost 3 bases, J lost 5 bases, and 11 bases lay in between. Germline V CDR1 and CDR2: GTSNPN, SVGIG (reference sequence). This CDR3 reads CAWSDGRHQPQHF. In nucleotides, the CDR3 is TGTGCCTGGAGCGACGGGAGGCATCAGCCCCAGCATTTT.

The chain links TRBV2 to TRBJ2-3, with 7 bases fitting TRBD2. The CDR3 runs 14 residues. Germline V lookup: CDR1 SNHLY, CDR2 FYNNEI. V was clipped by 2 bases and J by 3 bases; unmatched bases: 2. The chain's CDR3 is CASSEWRETDTQYF. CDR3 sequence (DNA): TGTGCCAGCAGTGAATGGCGGGAGACAGATACGCAGTATTTT.

CDR3 protein: CASSQKLINTGELFF. The CDR3 DNA follows: TGTGCCAGCAGCCAAAAACTCATTAACACCGGGGAGCTGTTTTTT. The V call is TRBV3-1 (or the pseudogene TRBV3-2), the J call TRBJ2-2; D unresolved. This CDR3 contains 15 residues. V lost 2 bases and J lost 2, with 9 bases in between. The germline CDR1 and CDR2 sequences are LGHDT and YNNKEL (reference sequence).

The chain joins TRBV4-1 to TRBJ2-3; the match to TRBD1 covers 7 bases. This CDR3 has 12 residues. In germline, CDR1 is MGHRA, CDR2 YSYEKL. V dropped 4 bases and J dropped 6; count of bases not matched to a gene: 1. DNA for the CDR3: TGCGCCAGCAGCCCCAGGGGGGATACGCAGTATTTT. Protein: CASSPRGDTQYF.

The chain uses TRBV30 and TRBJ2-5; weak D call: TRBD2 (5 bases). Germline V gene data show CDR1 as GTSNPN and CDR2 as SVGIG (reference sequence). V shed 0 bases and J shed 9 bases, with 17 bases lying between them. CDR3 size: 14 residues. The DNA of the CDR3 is TGTGCCTGGAGTGTACGGGGAAAAGGCCCGGCCCAGTACTTC. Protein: CAWSVRGKGPAQYF.

CDR3 residues: CATSDRGQGNEQFF. The CDR3 nucleotides are TGTGCCACCAGTGACAGGGGGCAGGGCAATGAGCAGTTCTTC. This sequence joins TRBV24-1 and TRBJ2-1; 8 bases are shared with TRBD1. V dropped 4 bases and J dropped 6; count of bases not matched to a gene: 4. The germline CDR1 and CDR2 sequences are KGHDR and SFDVKD. CDR3 length: 14 residues.